This passage covers 16 T cell receptor beta chains from one sample sequenced in a study of blood T cell repertoires in COVID-19 (dated by TCRdb to between 2020 and 2021). Library generation was performed with the immunoSEQ multiplex PCR assay. TCRdb re-hosts the immuneACCESS table, in-frame sequences only. Its copies lack some clones; in the studies checked, an unresolved V gene accounts for under half of them, and the cause for the rest is not known. The sample records fewer than 350,000 clones, over 80% of which are singletons. Of the sample, 9.5% to 10% is held by the ten largest clones. The sequencing sample was made of peripheral blood. These receptors came from a man aged 25-40 years with COVID-19, enrolled during active disease.

The genes are TRBV7-3 and TRBJ2-1, with D tentatively TRBD1 (5 bases). This CDR3 is built from 17 residues. The V and J ends lost 4 bases and 0 bases respectively, with 16 bases between them. Germline lookup yields CDR1 SGHTA and CDR2 FQGTGA. The DNA for the CDR3 is TGTGCCAGCAGCTCCCGCCAGACAGCCCCCTCCTACAATGAGCAGTTCTTC. Protein sequence: CASSSRQTAPSYNEQFF.

The V and J genes are TRBV3-1 (or the pseudogene TRBV3-2) and TRBJ1-6; D call uncertain. The CDR3 sequence is 13 residues long. Per germline, CDR1 LGHDT and CDR2 YNNKEL (reference sequence). The V end lost 3 bases, the J end lost 5 bases, and 5 bases lay between the germline ends. CDR3 bases: TGTGCCAGCAGCCAGAGGGATAATTCACCCCTCCACTTT. This translates into CASSQRDNSPLHF.

This chain joins TRBV9 and TRBJ1-6, with no clear D. Trimming pared 4 bases from V and 7 bases from J, leaving 15 bases between. The CDR3 covers 15 residues. The germline V gene encodes CDR1 SGDLS and CDR2 YYNGEE. The CDR3 here is CASSPWRAPNSPLHF. CDR3 in DNA: TGTGCCAGCAGCCCCTGGCGGGCCCCCAATTCACCCCTCCACTTT.

This clone was seen more than once but under ten times. The chain combines TRBV19 with TRBJ2-1; 9 bases line up with TRBD2. Germline CDR1 reads LNHDA; CDR2 reads SQIVND (reference sequence). J was trimmed by 5 bases and V by 0 bases; bases with no gene match: 8. CDR3 length: 17 residues. CDR3 loop: CASSIDGAGGTNNEQFF. The CDR3 nucleotides read TGTGCCAGTAGTATAGATGGGGCGGGAGGGACGAACAATGAGCAGTTCTTC.

This clone was found once. The chain uses TRBV7-9 and TRBJ2-1; 8 nucleotides align to TRBD1. V lost 5 bases, J lost 5 bases, and 8 bases stayed unmatched. This CDR3 has 15 residues. The germline V gene has CDR1 SEHNR and CDR2 FQNEAQ (reference sequence). CDR3 protein: CASSPGTGWDNEQFF. As DNA, the CDR3 is TGTGCCAGCAGCCCCGGGACAGGATGGGACAATGAGCAGTTCTTC.

The J gene is TRBJ2-1, the V gene TRBV19; 14 bases match TRBD2. Trimming at V came to 7 bases and at J to 1 base, leaving 3 bases not matched to a gene. Germline V gene lookup returns CDR1 LNHDA and CDR2 SQIVND (reference sequence). This CDR3 has 16 residues. The CDR3 nucleotides read TGTGCCAGTAAGGGACTAGCGGGAGCTTCCTACAATGAGCAGTTCTTC. Translation: CASKGLAGASYNEQFF.

The CDR3 DNA reads TGTGCCAGCTCACCACCGGGGACTAGCGGCAACAATGAGCAGTTCTTC. This translates into CASSPPGTSGNNEQFF. The chain couples TRBV18 to TRBJ2-1; TRBD2 matches 11 bases. The V gene end was trimmed by 0 bases and the J gene end by 5 bases; junction bases not matched to a gene: 3. The CDR3 length is 16 residues. CDR1 and CDR2 (germline): KGHSH, LQKENI.

The rearrangement joins TRBV7-8 to TRBJ1-3; D unclear. The CDR3 is made up of 17 amino acids. Trimming stripped 5 bases from V and 4 bases from J, with 21 bases between. Germline CDR1 SGHVS, CDR2 FQNEAQ. CDR3 nucleotide sequence: TGTGCCAGCAGCCCCCCCCTCGGGGTGACAAGCGGAAACACCATATATTTT. This codes for CASSPPLGVTSGNTIYF.

The genes are TRBV3-1 (or the pseudogene TRBV3-2) and TRBJ1-4; a possible D gene is TRBD1 (6 bases). CDR1 is LGHDT, CDR2 YNNKEL, per germline (reference sequence). The CDR3 consists of 15 residues. V lost 5 bases, J lost 2 bases, and 12 bases lay in between. Here the CDR3 DNA reads TGTGCCAGCAGCAGCGACAGGACCACTAATGAAAAACTGTTTTTT. Amino acids: CASSSDRTTNEKLFF.

This chain connects TRBV10-3 to TRBJ2-1, with D maybe TRBD2 (7 bases). The germline V gene encodes CDR1 ENHRY and CDR2 SYGVKD. V was shortened by 4 bases and J by 1 base, with 20 bases between the two germline ends. The CDR3 covers 18 residues. The CDR3 protein is CAISGSRGGGGSYNEQFF. CDR3 nucleotide sequence: TGTGCCATCAGTGGTTCAAGGGGGGGTGGAGGATCCTACAATGAGCAGTTCTTC.

V is TRBV5-6 and J is TRBJ2-4, with 11 bases aligning to TRBD1. Germline V gene lookup returns CDR1 SGHDT and CDR2 YYEEEE. The CDR3 spans 17 residues. V was clipped by 3 bases and J by 4 bases; unmatched bases: 9. This CDR3 is CASSSRWGQGGKNIQYF. The CDR3 DNA sequence: TGTGCCAGCAGCTCTCGATGGGGACAGGGGGGAAAAAACATTCAGTACTTC.

The chain carries TRBV7-3 and TRBJ2-5, with TRBD1 as a possible D gene (6 bases). This CDR3 is built from 17 residues. Per germline, CDR1 SGHTA and CDR2 FQGTGA. V dropped 1 base and J dropped 5 bases, with 20 bases sitting between them. In DNA form, the CDR3 reads TGTGCCAGCAGCTTAATAGGGGGAACTAGGGGGTCGGAGACCCAGTACTTC. This codes for CASSLIGGTRGSETQYF.

This sequence joins TRBV27 and TRBJ2-3, with 7 nucleotides matching TRBD1. The germline gives CDR1 MNHEY, CDR2 SMNVEV (reference sequence). J gave up 1 base and V 2 bases, and 3 bases lay outside the gene matches. The CDR3 has 15 residues. This CDR3 reads CASSLGQGGTDTQYF. The CDR3 DNA reads as TGTGCCAGCAGTTTAGGGCAGGGGGGCACAGATACGCAGTATTTT.

This clone was observed a few times. Here the CDR3 reads CASSEARGGPVTFF. The CDR3 DNA is TGTGCCAGCAGTGAAGCTCGGGGGGGCCCCGTGACTTTCTTT. The V and J genes are TRBV6-1 and TRBJ1-1; a weak D match, TRBD1 (6 bases). The CDR3 is 14 amino acids. Trimming stripped 0 bases from V and 12 bases from J, with 17 bases between. Germline V gene data show CDR1 as MNHNS and CDR2 as SASEGT.

The chain combines TRBV25-1 with TRBJ2-5, with no clear D. Germline V gene sequence: CDR1 MGHDK, CDR2 SYGVNS. The CDR3 covers 11 residues. Trimming stripped 4 bases from V and 3 bases from J, with 3 bases between. The chain's CDR3 is CASSVEETQYF. For the CDR3, the DNA is TGTGCCAGCAGTGTAGAAGAGACCCAGTACTTC. The complete variable domain, with remaining parts taken from reference TRBV25-1 and TRBJ2-5, reads EADIYQTPRYLVIGTGKKITLECSQTMGHDKMYWYQQDPGMELHLIHYSYGVNSTEKGDLSSESTVSRIRTEHFPLTLESARPSHTSQYLCASSVEETQYFGPGTRLLVL.

This chain uses TRBV11-2 with TRBJ2-2; D remains unclear. The length of the CDR3 is 17 residues. Trimming pared 1 base from V and 0 bases from J, leaving 12 bases between. The germline CDR1 and CDR2 sequences are SGHAT and FQNNGV. The CDR3 loop reads CASSLGLLPTNTGELFF. CDR3 bases: TGTGCCAGCAGCTTAGGGCTACTACCCACGAACACCGGGGAGCTGTTTTTT.